This T cell receptor beta chain is drawn from a study of glioma-infiltrating T cells after dendritic cell vaccination. Overall study context: Patients received three intradermal dendritic cell vaccine injections at biweekly intervals.

The CDR3 is made up of 14 amino acids. The V end lost 7 bases, the J end lost 3 bases, and 15 bases lay between the germline ends. Looked up from germline, CDR1 is LNHDA and CDR2 is SQIVND (reference sequence). The primer mix had 60 V beta and 13 J beta primers. Method: immunoSEQ multiplex PCR; TCRdb's copy keeps in-frame clones and lacks some. The sample includes around 97,000 clones, around 81% seen only once; the top ten take 12%. The sequenced sample was blood, obtained before dendritic cell vaccination. The TCR comes from a human donor with glioblastoma. The chain links TRBV19 to TRBJ2-5; D possibly corresponds to TRBD2 (6 bases). The CDR3: CASTVVGGEETQYF. As DNA, the CDR3 is TGTGCCAGTACCGTCGTGGGGGGTGAAGAGACCCAGTACTTC.